The rows below give T cell receptor beta chains drawn from one sample of a study of shared clonotypes between healthy human individuals. Clones were read by immunoSEQ multiplex PCR, and TCRdb kept only the in-frame ones, dropping some. The data hold 2 million to 2.5 million clones, with 93% observed a single time. The sample comprised naive CD4+ T cells from PBMCs. The origin of the receptors is a man between 18 and 35 years old in good health. Some clones in this sample may be carry-over from other donors' samples. CDR3s include the opening cysteine and the closing phenylalanine or tryptophan. D genes are given only for firm matches. Not all rows give a size; the values are once, few, many and, for expanded clones, a class.

TRBJ1-2	TRBV6-6	.	.	TGTGCCAGTCAGGGAGGCTATGGCTACACCTTC	CASQGGYGYTF
TRBJ2-7	TRBV9	.	TRBD1	TGTGCCAGCAGCCTCACCCTGGACAGGTCCTACGAGCAGTACTTC	CASSLTLDRSYEQYF
TRBJ1-5	TRBV2	.	.	TGTGCCAGCAGTGGGGAAAAGAATCAGCCCCAGCATTTT	CASSGEKNQPQHF
TRBJ1-3	TRBV5-1	.	.	TGCGCCAGCAGCCAGGACGGATCCTCTGGAAACACCATATATTTT	CASSQDGSSGNTIYF
TRBJ2-7	TRBV5-1	.	.	TGCGCCAGCAGCCTACCGACAGTCACCTACGAGCAGTACTTC	CASSLPTVTYEQYF
TRBJ2-1	TRBV9	.	.	TGTGCCAGCAGCCGTAGCTGGGGAGACAATGAGCAGTTCTTC	CASSRSWGDNEQFF
TRBJ2-7	TRBV6-6	.	.	TGTGCCAGCAGAACAGGGTCCTACGAGCAGTACTTC	CASRTGSYEQYF
TRBJ2-7	TRBV28	once	TRBD1	TGTGCCAGCAGTTCAACCGGACAGGGGTCCTCCTACGAGCAGTACTTC	CASSSTGQGSSYEQYF
TRBJ1-5	TRBV19	.	.	TGTGCCAGTAGTACCCCATGGGGGAGGAGCAATCAGCCCCAGCATTTT	CASSTPWGRSNQPQHF
TRBJ1-1	TRBV9	.	.	TGTGCCAGCAGCGTAGGGGTAGAGAGTAACACTGAAGCTTTCTTT	CASSVGVESNTEAFF
TRBJ1-4	TRBV28	.	.	TGTGCCAGCAGTTGGGGGGGTAATGAAAAACTGTTTTTT	CASSWGGNEKLFF
TRBJ1-2	TRBV21-1	.	.	TGTGCCAGCAGCCCAAAAAGGGGAAAAGGCTACACCTTC	CASSPKRGKGYTF
TRBJ1-2	TRBV6-1	.	.	TGTGCCACCTGGGGCAGGGGAGCTAACTATGGCTACACCTTC	CATWGRGANYGYTF
TRBJ2-7	TRBV6-4	.	.	TGTGCCAGCAGTGACCTACAGGGTGGCGAGCAGTACTTC	CASSDLQGGEQYF
TRBJ1-2	TRBV18	once	.	TGTGCCAGCTCTCTGATCTCTGCTAACTATGGCTACACCTTC	CASSLISANYGYTF
TRBJ2-7	TRBV28	.	TRBD2	TGTGCCAGCAACAGCGGGAGACGGCCCTACGAGCAGTACTTC	CASNSGRRPYEQYF
TRBJ2-2	TRBV19	.	.	TGTGCCAGTAAATTTAGCGAATACACCGGGGAGCTGTTTTTT	CASKFSEYTGELFF
TRBJ2-7	TRBV6-5	.	.	TGTGCCAGCAGTTACTCAACTAGGAACGAGCAGTACTTC	CASSYSTRNEQYF
TRBJ2-3	TRBV5-1	once	.	TGCGCCAGCAGCGAACTACATACATCCACAGATACGCAGTATTTT	CASSELHTSTDTQYF
TRBJ2-2	TRBV7-9	once	.	TGTGCCAGCAGCTTACGTCGGACAGCAGTTTCGAACACCGGGGAGCTGTTTTTT	CASSLRRTAVSNTGELFF
TRBJ2-3	TRBV5-1	.	TRBD2	TGCGCCAGCAGCTCTACAACTAGCGGGAGGATCTCAAGGGATACGCAGTATTTT	CASSSTTSGRISRDTQYF
TRBJ2-5	TRBV19	.	TRBD2	TGTGCCACCGGACTAGCGGGAGGTTTTGGGGAGACCCAGTACTTC	CATGLAGGFGETQYF
TRBJ2-5	TRBV18	once	TRBD1	TGTGCCAGCTCACCCCTCGGGACAGGGGTCCAAGAGACCCAGTACTTC	CASSPLGTGVQETQYF
TRBJ2-3	TRBV6-5	.	.	TGTGCCAGCAGTTACGGGTCGTGGGATACGCAGTATTTT	CASSYGSWDTQYF
TRBJ2-6	TRBV28	.	.	TGTGCCAGCAGTTTATTAGGGCAGGGGGCCAACGTCCTGACTTTC	CASSLLGQGANVLTF
TRBJ1-3	TRBV11-2	.	.	TGTGCCAGCAGCTTACGTGCTCCAAACACCATATATTTT	CASSLRAPNTIYF
TRBJ2-1	TRBV7-3	.	TRBD1	TGTGCCAGCAGCCCCTTTTCCCGACAGGGTGACAATGAGCAGTTCTTC	CASSPFSRQGDNEQFF
TRBJ2-5	TRBV11-3	.	TRBD2	TGTGCCAGCAGCTTAGGGACTAGCGGTAGAGAGACCCAGTACTTC	CASSLGTSGRETQYF
TRBJ2-7	TRBV30	.	.	TGTGCCGGGAACAGGGTAGGCCACGAGCAGTACTTC	CAGNRVGHEQYF
TRBJ1-2	TRBV7-3	.	.	TGTGCCAGCAGCTTCGGGGGCCCGGGCTATGGCTACACCTTC	CASSFGGPGYGYTF
TRBJ2-5	TRBV7-9	.	TRBD1	TGTGCCAGCAGCTTGGGGTCGGGACAGCAAGAGACCCAGTACTTC	CASSLGSGQQETQYF
TRBJ2-7	TRBV27	.	.	TGTGCCAGCAGTTTATTCGGTGGTATTGAATCCTACGAGCAGTACTTC	CASSLFGGIESYEQYF
TRBJ1-2	TRBV18	.	TRBD1	TGTGCCAGCTCACCCCAGGACAGGGACCTCTATGGCTACACCTTC	CASSPQDRDLYGYTF
TRBJ2-1	TRBV11-3	.	TRBD2	TGTGCCAGCAGCTTGAGCGGGAGAGATGAGCAGTTCTTC	CASSLSGRDEQFF
TRBJ2-6	TRBV28	.	.	TGTGCCAGCAGCAGGGACGCACGAAGGGGATTCGGGGCCAACGTCCTGACTTTC	CASSRDARRGFGANVLTF
TRBJ1-1	TRBV28	.	.	TGTGCCAGCCGACCCACAGGGAACACTGAAGCTTTCTTT	CASRPTGNTEAFF
TRBJ1-4	TRBV4-2	.	.	TGTGCCAGCAGCCAAGAACCGGCAACTAATGAAAAACTGTTTTTT	CASSQEPATNEKLFF
TRBJ1-2	TRBV19	once	.	TGTGCCAGTAGTATAGTTCCGGACTCGGGCGGCTACACCTTC	CASSIVPDSGGYTF
TRBJ2-7	TRBV6-5	.	TRBD1	TGTGCCAGCAGTTACGCACAGGGGTCCTACGAGCAGTACTTT	CASSYAQGSYEQYF
TRBJ2-3	TRBV5-4	.	TRBD2	TGTGCCAGCAGCTTTCTAGCGGGAGGGCTAGACGATACGCAGTATTTT	CASSFLAGGLDDTQYF
TRBJ2-6	TRBV27	.	.	TGTGCCAGCAGTCGAGTGTTGGGGCGAGGGGCCAACGTCCTGACTTTC	CASSRVLGRGANVLTF
TRBJ2-3	TRBV10-3	.	TRBD1	TGTGCCATCAGGGATTACAGGGGGACAGATACGCAGTATTTT	CAIRDYRGTDTQYF